A single sample is the source of the 27 T cell receptor beta chains below, sequenced in a study of technical replicates of blood from several donors. This table comes from immunoSEQ multiplex PCR, and its TCRdb copy is limited to in-frame clones, with some not included. The sample has approximately 68,000 clones; less than 98% are singletons. Sequences were obtained from T cells isolated from PBMCs. Receptors were obtained from a human donor in good health.

The J gene is TRBJ2-1, the V gene TRBV7-2; TRBD1 is a possible D gene (6 bases). Germline CDR1 and CDR2: SGHTA and FQGNSA. This CDR3 has 16 amino acids. Trimming removed 5 bases at V and 2 bases at J, with 16 bases between. This chain's CDR3 is CASSVRGWGTYNEQFF. The CDR3 DNA reads TGTGCCAGCAGCGTTAGGGGGTGGGGTACCTACAATGAGCAGTTCTTC.

V usage is TRBV13 and J usage is TRBJ2-1, with a tentative D call TRBD1 (6 bases). The CDR3 is 12 amino acids. V lost 4 bases, J lost 7 bases, and 8 bases lay in between. Looked up from germline, CDR1 is PRHDT and CDR2 is FYEKMQ (reference sequence). Here the CDR3 DNA reads TGTGCCAGCAGCTCCACAGGGAATGAGCAGTTCTTC. This translates into CASSSTGNEQFF.

The chain has TRBV12-5 and TRBJ1-1, with TRBD1 matching over 7 bases. The V and J ends lost 5 bases and 6 bases, in that order; junction bases with no gene match: 6. The germline V gene encodes CDR1 LGHNT and CDR2 FRNRAP. CDR3 size: 13 residues. CDR3: CASGLQTGSEAFF. CDR3 nucleotide sequence: TGTGCTAGTGGTCTTCAGACAGGGTCTGAAGCTTTCTTT.

V gene TRBV27 combines with J gene TRBJ1-5, with 11 bases identical to TRBD1. The V gene's germline CDR1 is MNHEY and CDR2 SMNVEV (reference sequence). The J segment lost 3 bases and the V segment lost 5 bases, leaving 9 bases of the junction unmatched. CDR3 length equals 17 residues. The CDR3 DNA follows: TGTGCCAGCAGTCAGCCCGGGACAGGGGGTTCCAATCAGCCCCAGCATTTT. Translating it yields CASSQPGTGGSNQPQHF.

This clone is a singleton in its sample. The gene calls are TRBV28 and TRBJ1-5; 12 nucleotides align to TRBD1. The trim removed 5 bases at V and 4 bases at J, leaving 15 bases unmatched. The CDR3 covers 19 residues. Germline CDR1 and CDR2: MDHEN and SYDVKM. CDR3 sequence (DNA): TGTGCCAGCAGTCCGTTTCCAACGAGGGACAGGGGGCTAAATCAGCCCCAGCATTTT. As protein: CASSPFPTRDRGLNQPQHF.

This clone appeared a single time. The chain joins TRBV6-1 to TRBJ1-1; possible D gene TRBD1, 5 bases. This CDR3 has 13 residues. The ends were cut back, 4 bases at V and 3 bases at J, with 9 bases in the middle. The V gene's germline CDR1 is MNHNS and CDR2 SASEGT. The CDR3 DNA reads as TGTGCCAGCAGTGTGCAGGGCCACACTGAAGCTTTCTTT. Translated: CASSVQGHTEAFF.

There are a few counts of this clone. The junction departs from the called germline gene at one end, perhaps through a read error. The chain links TRBV19 to TRBJ1-3, with 8 bases identical to TRBD1. Germline V gene sequence: CDR1 LNHDA, CDR2 SQIVND (reference sequence). This CDR3 has 18 residues. The CDR3 region is CASSSYRRTGTSGNTIYF. DNA for the CDR3: TGTGCCAGCAGTAGTTATAGGAGGACAGGGACCTCCGGAAACACCATATATTTT.

The chain carries TRBV11-2 and TRBJ2-5, with 8 bases matching TRBD2. The junction had 3 bases not matched to a gene; V was cut back by 2 bases and J by 4 bases. The CDR3 runs to 14 residues. Looked up from germline, CDR1 is SGHAT and CDR2 is FQNNGV. The CDR3 loop is CASSLIAGLETQYF. The CDR3, as DNA: TGTGCCAGCAGCTTAATAGCGGGACTAGAGACCCAGTACTTC.

A few counts support this clone. The J gene is TRBJ1-5, the V gene TRBV5-1; D is ambiguous. Germline V lookup: CDR1 SGHRS, CDR2 YFSETQ. The CDR3 consists of 14 residues. Trimming stripped 0 bases from V and 0 bases from J, with 4 bases between. CDR3 bases: TGCGCCAGCAGCTTGGGGGCTAGCAATCAGCCCCAGCATTTT. It translates to CASSLGASNQPQHF.

The gene calls are TRBV28 and TRBJ1-3; D is ambiguous. Looked up from germline, CDR1 is MDHEN and CDR2 is SYDVKM. Trimming cost V 3 bases and J 0 bases, with 9 bases left between them. The CDR3 is made up of 15 amino acids. CDR3 in amino acids: CASSLVANSGNTIYF. In DNA, the CDR3 is TGTGCCAGCAGTTTGGTAGCTAACTCTGGAAACACCATATATTTT.

This clone came up once. The chain uses TRBV9 and TRBJ2-7; 8 bases are shared with TRBD1. The ends lost 5 bases at V and 7 bases at J; junction bases unmatched: 14. Germline V gives CDR1 SGDLS, CDR2 YYNGEE. The CDR3 has 15 residues. The CDR3, as DNA: TGTGCCAGCAGTGGGACAGGAGTCACCGAAGGGGAGCAGTACTTC. This translates into CASSGTGVTEGEQYF.

The chain uses TRBV5-4 and TRBJ2-1, with 9 bases identical to TRBD2. The germline CDR1 and CDR2 sequences are SGHNT and YYREEE (reference sequence). The CDR3 sequence is 19 residues long. J gave up 6 bases and V 1 base, and 17 bases lay outside the gene matches. The CDR3 here is CASSLSAGGPIRAPNEQFF. The CDR3 DNA follows: TGTGCCAGCAGCTTGTCGGCGGGAGGGCCTATTCGAGCCCCCAATGAGCAGTTCTTC.

This clone was seen just once. The J gene is TRBJ2-3, the V gene TRBV5-4, with a possible D match to TRBD2 (5 bases). The length of the CDR3 is 14 residues. V was shortened by 3 bases and J by 5 bases, with 13 bases between the two germline ends. In germline, CDR1 is SGHNT, CDR2 YYREEE (reference sequence). The CDR3 protein is CASSSRDKGDTQYF. In nucleotides, the CDR3 is TGTGCCAGCAGCTCCCGGGATAAGGGAGATACGCAGTATTTT.

This sequence joins TRBV5-4 and TRBJ1-5; TRBD1 agrees at 9 bases. Losses at the gene ends were 5 bases for V and 5 bases for J; bases not matched to a gene: 5. The CDR3 runs to 14 residues. Germline-derived CDR1 and CDR2 are SGHNT and YYREEE (reference sequence). The chain's CDR3 is CASSITGGDQPQHF. In DNA, the CDR3 is TGTGCCAGCAGTATCACAGGGGGCGATCAGCCCCAGCATTTT.

The chain is built from TRBV4-1 and TRBJ2-7; TRBD2 aligns across 8 bases. V lost 1 base to trimming and J lost 1 base; unmatched junction nucleotides: 3. The germline V gene has CDR1 MGHRA and CDR2 YSYEKL. CDR3 length equals 15 residues. The CDR3 loop is CASSQGLAGSYEQYF. CDR3 sequence (DNA): TGCGCCAGCAGCCAAGGTTTAGCGGGGTCCTACGAGCAGTACTTC.

The chain carries TRBV7-6 and TRBJ2-5; D possibly corresponds to TRBD1 (6 bases). The V gene's germline CDR1 is SGHVS and CDR2 FNYEAQ. Trimming stripped 3 bases from V and 2 bases from J, with 13 bases between. CDR3 length: 15 residues. The CDR3 spells CASSLGTGTQETQYF. The CDR3 coding sequence is TGTGCCAGCAGCTTGGGGACCGGGACACAAGAGACCCAGTACTTC.

This clone is a singleton in its sample. The chain combines TRBV20-1 with TRBJ2-1, with D possibly being TRBD2 (6 bases). This CDR3 has 11 amino acids. CDR1 is DFQATT, CDR2 SNEGSKA, per germline (reference sequence). The CDR3 coding sequence is TGCGGGAGTCCTCGGGGGATTGAGCAGTTCTTC. Protein product: CGSPRGIEQFF.

V is TRBV2 and J is TRBJ2-2, with D perhaps matching TRBD2 (5 bases). CDR1 and CDR2 from the germline V gene are SNHLY and FYNNEI. The CDR3 is 12 residues long. Trimming took off 9 bases at V and 5 bases at J, with 10 bases between the two ends. The CDR3 DNA reads TGTGCCAGGAGGGTGTATACCGGGGAGCTGTTTTTT. Translating gives CARRVYTGELFF.

The gene calls are TRBV28 and TRBJ2-7; D is ambiguous. The V end was cut by 6 bases, the J end by 4 bases, with 7 bases between. The CDR3 is 11 amino acids. Looked up from germline, CDR1 is MDHEN and CDR2 is SYDVKM. CDR3 in amino acids: CASSPMYEQYF. CDR3 coding DNA: TGTGCCAGCAGCCCAATGTACGAGCAGTACTTC.

CDR3 nucleotides: TGTGCCAGTAGTATAGTAACAGGGTTGAATCAGCCCCAGCATTTT. Encoded protein: CASSIVTGLNQPQHF. The chain joins TRBV19 to TRBJ1-5; TRBD1 might be the D (6 bases). The CDR3 is 15 residues long. Germline V gene data show CDR1 as LNHDA and CDR2 as SQIVND (reference sequence). V lost 1 base and J lost 4, with 11 bases in between.

The chain has TRBV7-9 and TRBJ1-1; 7 bases match TRBD1. Germline V lookup: CDR1 SEHNR, CDR2 FQNEAQ (reference sequence). This CDR3 has 15 residues. J was trimmed by 0 bases and V by 5 bases; bases with no gene match: 6. The CDR3 sequence is CASSPTGVMNTEAFF. The CDR3 coding sequence is TGTGCCAGCAGCCCTACAGGGGTCATGAACACTGAAGCTTTCTTT.

The chain joins TRBV18 to TRBJ1-1, with TRBD1 matching over 8 bases. After removal of 4 bases from V and 1 base from J, the junction contained 5 bases not matched to a gene. Per the germline V gene, CDR1 is KGHSH and CDR2 is LQKENI. CDR3 length equals 15 residues. As DNA, the CDR3 is TGTGCCAGCTCACTACCAGGGACAGGGAACACTGAAGCTTTCTTT. This encodes CASSLPGTGNTEAFF.

The chain employs TRBV4-1 and TRBJ1-5; 8 nucleotides match TRBD1. The V and J ends lost 2 bases and 3 bases, in that order; junction bases with no gene match: 6. This CDR3 has 16 residues. The V gene's germline CDR1 is MGHRA and CDR2 YSYEKL. CDR3: CASSQHQGALNQPQHF. The CDR3 DNA reads as TGCGCCAGCAGCCAACACCAGGGGGCTCTCAATCAGCCCCAGCATTTT.

The chain employs TRBV29-1 and TRBJ1-1; tentatively, D is TRBD1 (6 bases). Trimming stripped 5 bases from V and 1 base from J, with 11 bases between. Germline lookup yields CDR1 SQVTM and CDR2 ANQGSEA. The CDR3 spans 13 residues. CDR3 sequence reads: CSVTGLQNTEAFF. In DNA, the CDR3 is TGCAGCGTTACAGGGCTCCAGAACACTGAAGCTTTCTTT. The full variable domain, in which reference TRBV29-1 and TRBJ1-1 provide the parts outside the CDR3, is SAVISQKPSRDICQRGTSLTIQCQVDSQVTMMFWYRQQPGQSLTLIATANQGSEATYESGFVIDKFPISRPNLTFSTLTVSNMSPEDSSIYLCSVTGLQNTEAFFGQGTRLTVV.

The chain joins TRBV25-1 to TRBJ2-7, with no clear D. The CDR3 loop spans 11 amino acids. Germline-derived CDR1 and CDR2 are MGHDK and SYGVNS. The V gene lost 3 bases and the J gene lost 3 bases, with 3 bases spanning the gap. DNA of the CDR3: TGTGCCAGCAGTGACTACTACGAGCAGTACTTC. This translates into CASSDYYEQYF.

The sample holds one count of this clone. The rearrangement links TRBV11-3 to TRBJ2-7; 9 bases line up with TRBD2. The junction had 8 bases not matched to a gene; V was cut back by 10 bases and J by 4 bases. Germline lookup yields CDR1 SGHNT and CDR2 YENEEA. This CDR3 has 13 residues. In DNA, the CDR3 is TGTGCCACCGCGATAGCGGGAGTGTACGAGCAGTACTTC. Amino acid sequence: CATAIAGVYEQYF. Full variable domain (rest looked up from reference TRBV11-3 and TRBJ2-7): EAGVVQSPRYKIIEKKQPVAFWCNPISGHNTLYWYLQNLGQGPELLIRYENEEAVDDSQLPKDRFSAERLKGVDSTLKIQPAELGDSAVYLCATAIAGVYEQYFGPGTRLTVT.

This clone was counted once. The chain uses TRBV6-1 and TRBJ1-2, with 8 bases lining up with TRBD1. The CDR3 covers 13 residues. J lost 7 bases, V lost 6 bases, and 7 bases had no gene match. The germline V gene encodes CDR1 MNHNS and CDR2 SASEGT. The CDR3 reads CASRSTGEGGYTF. The DNA for the CDR3 is TGTGCCAGCAGGTCGACAGGGGAGGGTGGCTACACCTTC.